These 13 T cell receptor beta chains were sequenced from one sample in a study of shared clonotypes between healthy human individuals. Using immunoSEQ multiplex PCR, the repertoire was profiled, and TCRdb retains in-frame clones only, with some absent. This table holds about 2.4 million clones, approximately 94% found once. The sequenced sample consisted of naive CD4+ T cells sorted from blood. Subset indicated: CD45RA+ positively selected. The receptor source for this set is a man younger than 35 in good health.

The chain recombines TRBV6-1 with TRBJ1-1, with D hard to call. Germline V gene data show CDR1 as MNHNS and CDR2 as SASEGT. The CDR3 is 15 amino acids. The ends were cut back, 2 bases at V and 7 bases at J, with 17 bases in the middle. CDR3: CASSEKTRGRGEAFF. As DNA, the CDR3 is TGTGCCAGCAGTGAAAAGACTCGGGGAAGAGGTGAAGCTTTCTTT.

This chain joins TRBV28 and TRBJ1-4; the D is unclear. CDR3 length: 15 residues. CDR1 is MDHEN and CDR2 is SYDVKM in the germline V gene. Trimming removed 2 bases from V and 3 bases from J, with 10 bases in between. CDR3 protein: CASSLQVVANEKLFF. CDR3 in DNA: TGTGCCAGCAGTTTACAGGTGGTAGCTAATGAAAAACTGTTTTTT.

CDR3 bases: TGTGCTAGTGGTTTAGCCAGAACCGGGGAGCTGTTTTTT. Its protein is CASGLARTGELFF. The chain is built from TRBV12-5 and TRBJ2-2, with D unclear. The CDR3 loop spans 13 amino acids. Germline CDR1 LGHNT, CDR2 FRNRAP. The V end lost 3 bases, the J end lost 5 bases, and 7 bases lay between the germline ends.

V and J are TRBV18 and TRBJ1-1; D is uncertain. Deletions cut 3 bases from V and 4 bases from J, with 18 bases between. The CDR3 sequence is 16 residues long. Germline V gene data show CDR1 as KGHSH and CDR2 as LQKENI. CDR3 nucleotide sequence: TGTGCCAGCTCACCGAGGGCGACTATAGGGAGCACTGAAGCTTTCTTT. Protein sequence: CASSPRATIGSTEAFF.

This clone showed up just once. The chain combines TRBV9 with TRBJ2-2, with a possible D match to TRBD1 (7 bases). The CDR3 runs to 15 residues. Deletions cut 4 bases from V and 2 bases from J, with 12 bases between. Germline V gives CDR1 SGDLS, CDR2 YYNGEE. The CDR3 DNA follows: TGTGCCAGCAGCCGGGGGACAGCCAACACCGGGGAGCTGTTTTTT. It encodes CASSRGTANTGELFF.

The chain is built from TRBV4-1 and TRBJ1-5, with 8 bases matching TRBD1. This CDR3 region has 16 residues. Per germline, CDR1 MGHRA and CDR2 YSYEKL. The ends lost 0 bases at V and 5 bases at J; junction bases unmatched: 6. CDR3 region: CASSQEDRGGHQPQHF. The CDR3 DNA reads TGCGCCAGCAGCCAAGAAGACAGGGGAGGACATCAGCCCCAGCATTTT.

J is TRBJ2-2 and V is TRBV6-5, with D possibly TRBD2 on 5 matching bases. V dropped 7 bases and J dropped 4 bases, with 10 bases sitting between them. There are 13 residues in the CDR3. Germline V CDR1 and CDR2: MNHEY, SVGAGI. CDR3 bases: TGTGCCAGCACGAGGGAGCCCACCGGGGAGCTGTTTTTT. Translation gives CASTREPTGELFF.

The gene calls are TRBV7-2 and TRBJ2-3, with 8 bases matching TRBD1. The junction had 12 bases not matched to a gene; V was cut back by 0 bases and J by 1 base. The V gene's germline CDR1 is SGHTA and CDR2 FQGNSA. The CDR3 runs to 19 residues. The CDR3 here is CASSLARGQAQFRTDTQYF. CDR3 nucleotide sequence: TGTGCCAGCAGCTTAGCCCGGGGACAGGCACAATTCCGCACAGATACGCAGTATTTT.

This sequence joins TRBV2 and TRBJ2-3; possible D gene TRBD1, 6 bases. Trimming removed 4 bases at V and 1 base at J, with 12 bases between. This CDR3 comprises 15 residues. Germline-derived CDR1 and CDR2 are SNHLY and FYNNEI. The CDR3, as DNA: TGTGCCAGCAGTGGAGAGGGGGTTCGCACAGATACGCAGTATTTT. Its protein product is CASSGEGVRTDTQYF.

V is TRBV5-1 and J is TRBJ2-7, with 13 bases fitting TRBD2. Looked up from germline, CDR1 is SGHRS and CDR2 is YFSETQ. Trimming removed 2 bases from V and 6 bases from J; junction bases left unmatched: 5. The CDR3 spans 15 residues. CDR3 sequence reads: CASSLTGTSGAEQYF. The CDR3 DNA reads TGCGCCAGCAGCTTAACCGGGACTAGCGGGGCCGAGCAGTACTTC.

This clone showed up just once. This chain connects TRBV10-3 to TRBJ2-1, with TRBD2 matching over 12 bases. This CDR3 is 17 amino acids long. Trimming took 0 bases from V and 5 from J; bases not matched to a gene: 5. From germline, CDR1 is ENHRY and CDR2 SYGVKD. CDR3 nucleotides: TGTGCCATCAGTGAGTCGAGGTCTAGCGGGGGGGACAATGAGCAGTTCTTC. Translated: CAISESRSSGGDNEQFF.

CDR3 DNA sequence: TGTGCCAGCAGCTTAGAGTCAGGGGGGCACACCATATATTTT. Translating gives CASSLESGGHTIYF. This chain links TRBV7-2 with TRBJ1-3; 7 bases align to TRBD1. CDR1 and CDR2 (germline): SGHTA, FQGNSA. J was trimmed by 8 bases and V by 1 base; bases with no gene match: 5. The CDR3 is 14 residues long.

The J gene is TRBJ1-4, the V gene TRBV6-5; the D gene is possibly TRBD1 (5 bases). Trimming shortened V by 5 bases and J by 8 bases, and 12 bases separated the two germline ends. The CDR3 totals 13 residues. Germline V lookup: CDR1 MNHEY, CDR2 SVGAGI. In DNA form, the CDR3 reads TGTGCCAGCAGTCTCGGGACCGTCGAAAAACTGTTTTTT. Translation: CASSLGTVEKLFF.